Presented here are 16 T cell receptor beta chains from one specimen sequenced in a study of cytomegalovirus exposure and HLA in healthy donors. This table comes from immunoSEQ multiplex PCR, and its TCRdb copy is limited to in-frame clones, with some not included. Of 150,000 or so clones detected, 70% to 90% appear once; the ten largest clones hold about 1.9%. The sample taken for sequencing was PBMCs. The receptors were sampled from a human donor in good health.

The chain uses TRBV5-1 and TRBJ2-2; D is undetermined. V dropped 0 bases and J dropped 0 bases, with 18 bases sitting between them. CDR1 and CDR2 from the germline V gene are SGHRS and YFSETQ. The CDR3 is 19 amino acids. The CDR3 here is CASSLVRNQFVPNTGELFF. The CDR3 bases are TGCGCCAGCAGCTTGGTCAGGAATCAATTTGTACCGAACACCGGGGAGCTGTTTTTT.

This clone was counted once. CDR3 amino acids: CASSAGQGAWNEQFF. The CDR3 region has the DNA TGTGCCAGCTCAGCGGGACAGGGGGCTTGGAATGAGCAGTTCTTC. The J gene is TRBJ2-1, the V gene TRBV2, with 12 bases aligning to TRBD1. Germline V CDR1 and CDR2: SNHLY, FYNNEI. V shed 8 bases and J 7 bases; nucleotides not matched to a gene: 9. The CDR3 loop spans 15 amino acids.

The chain couples TRBV28 to TRBJ1-1; D remains ambiguous. This CDR3 spans 13 amino acids. With 8 bases removed from V and 3 bases from J, the gap between germline ends came to 13 bases. CDR1 is MDHEN, CDR2 SYDVKM, per germline. CDR3 sequence: CASGENYDTEAFF. The CDR3 DNA follows: TGTGCCAGCGGAGAGAATTATGACACTGAAGCTTTCTTT.

J is TRBJ2-2 and V is TRBV6-5; the D is unclear. The germline gives CDR1 MNHEY, CDR2 SVGAGI. The CDR3 is made up of 15 amino acids. V shed 2 bases and J shed 0 bases, with 7 bases lying between them. For the CDR3, the DNA is TGTGCCAGCAGTTACCTTTCGGCGAACACCGGGGAGCTGTTTTTT. It codes for CASSYLSANTGELFF.

The chain combines TRBV5-1 with TRBJ1-3, with 7 nucleotides matching TRBD1. J lost 3 bases, V lost 4 bases, and 10 bases had no gene match. Germline CDR1 is SGHRS and CDR2 is YFSETQ. The CDR3 covers 16 residues. The CDR3, as DNA: TGCGCCAGCAGCCCGGGGACAGCCTCTCTTGGAAACACCATATATTTT. Encoded protein: CASSPGTASLGNTIYF.

CDR3 amino acids: CASSAILAGGHNEQFF. The CDR3 DNA sequence: TGTGCCAGCAGCGCGATACTAGCGGGAGGGCACAATGAGCAGTTCTTC. The gene calls are TRBV9 and TRBJ2-1, with TRBD2 matching over 13 bases. V dropped 3 bases and J dropped 5; count of bases not matched to a gene: 5. Germline CDR1 SGDLS, CDR2 YYNGEE. The CDR3 sequence is 16 residues long.

This clone was picked up a small number of times. V and J are TRBV4-1 and TRBJ2-2, with 9 bases fitting TRBD2. The CDR3 consists of 17 residues. Germline loops: CDR1 MGHRA, CDR2 YSYEKL. V was pared by 1 base and J by 7 bases, with 10 bases of the junction left unmatched. The CDR3 sequence is CASSQGSLAGSFGELFF. CDR3 DNA: TGCGCCAGCAGCCAAGGTTCACTAGCGGGTTCATTCGGGGAGCTGTTTTTT.

The chain recombines TRBV13 with TRBJ2-7; 7 bases line up with TRBD2. The CDR3 sequence is 15 residues long. V lost 5 bases and J lost 1; bases outside the gene matches: 8. CDR1 is PRHDT, CDR2 FYEKMQ, per germline (reference sequence). Here the CDR3 DNA reads TGTGCCAGCAGCGCGCAGGGAGGGAGTTCCTACGAGCAGTACTTC. Protein: CASSAQGGSSYEQYF.

This chain joins TRBV7-3 and TRBJ2-1; D perhaps matches TRBD2 (7 bases). The V gene lost 4 bases and the J gene lost 2 bases, with 30 bases spanning the gap. This CDR3 has 21 residues. CDR1 and CDR2 from the germline V gene are SGHTA and FQGTGA. CDR3 sequence: CASSSTGVGLADRSPYNEQFF. The CDR3 DNA reads as TGTGCCAGCAGCTCCACTGGGGTAGGGCTAGCGGACAGAAGTCCCTACAATGAGCAGTTCTTC.

The CDR3 spells CASSRTIGETQYF. DNA for the CDR3: TGCGCCAGCAGCCGCACGATCGGAGAGACCCAGTACTTC. This chain joins TRBV4-1 and TRBJ2-5; D remains unclear. The CDR3 runs to 13 residues. Per the germline V gene, CDR1 is MGHRA and CDR2 is YSYEKL. V shed 4 bases and J shed 4 bases, with 10 bases lying between them.

The V call is TRBV7-2, the J call TRBJ1-3; D is ambiguous. Germline values: CDR1 SGHTA, CDR2 FQGNSA. The CDR3 length is 12 residues. V was shortened by 6 bases and J by 2 bases, with 5 bases between the two germline ends. The CDR3 coding sequence is TGTGCCAGCAGATATACTGGAAACACCATATATTTT. It yields the protein CASRYTGNTIYF.

The V and J genes are TRBV2 and TRBJ2-1; no reliable D call. In germline, CDR1 is SNHLY, CDR2 FYNNEI. Deletions cut 1 base from V and 4 bases from J, with 5 bases between. The CDR3 runs 13 residues. CDR3 protein: CASSEDRYNEQFF. For the CDR3, the DNA is TGTGCCAGCAGTGAAGACAGATACAATGAGCAGTTCTTC.

The chain combines TRBV7-9 with TRBJ2-7, with 11 positions matching TRBD2. Germline V CDR1 and CDR2: SEHNR, FQNEAQ (reference sequence). Losses at the gene ends were 5 bases for V and 4 bases for J; bases not matched to a gene: 10. This CDR3 region has 16 residues. The CDR3 coding sequence is TGTGCCAGCAGCGAGGGGACTAGCGGAGCATTTTACGAGCAGTACTTC. Translation gives CASSEGTSGAFYEQYF.

V gene TRBV27 combines with J gene TRBJ2-1, with 8 bases fitting TRBD1. This CDR3 has 15 residues. Germline V gene sequence: CDR1 MNHEY, CDR2 SMNVEV (reference sequence). J lost 0 bases, V lost 10 bases, and 8 bases had no gene match. The CDR3 DNA follows: TGTGCCACCTCCAGGGGGCCCTCCTCCTACAATGAGCAGTTCTTC. It translates to CATSRGPSSYNEQFF.

The rearrangement links TRBV19 to TRBJ2-7; 9 bases are shared with TRBD1. From germline, CDR1 is LNHDA and CDR2 SQIVND (reference sequence). The V gene end was trimmed by 5 bases and the J gene end by 2 bases; junction bases not matched to a gene: 4. This CDR3 has 14 amino acids. The CDR3 coding sequence is TGTGCCAGTAGTCCGGGACAGGGCACCTACGAGCAGTACTTC. Translating it yields CASSPGQGTYEQYF.

This chain connects TRBV28 to TRBJ2-1; D may be TRBD1 (6 bases). The CDR3 loop spans 15 amino acids. CDR1 is MDHEN and CDR2 is SYDVKM in the germline V gene. Deletions cut 4 bases from V and 5 bases from J, with 15 bases between. CDR3 coding DNA: TGTGCCAGCAGTTACCGACAGGCCATACACAATGAGCAGTTCTTC. It specifies CASSYRQAIHNEQFF.